These 3 T cell receptor beta chains were sequenced from one sample in a study of breast tumors, draining lymph nodes, adjacent tissues. Axillary draining lymph nodes of breast cancer patients supplied the node samples. TCRdb re-derived calls from the multiplex PCR reads in MiXCR, one entry per CDR3 protein. The sample contains approximately 280,000 distinct CDR3 sequences, under 35% of which appear only once. The sample comprised axillary lymph node tissue. The receptors derive from a female donor with breast cancer. Some clones in this sample may be carry-over from other donors' samples.

This clonotype was seen only a few times. The chain uses TRBV25-1 and TRBJ1-1, with unresolved D. The V gene lost 6 bases and the J gene lost 5 bases, with 10 bases spanning the gap. CDR1 is MGHDK and CDR2 is SYGVNS in the germline V gene. The length of the CDR3 is 12 residues. CDR3 DNA sequence: TGTGCCAGCAGATTTGGCCTTACTGAAGCTTTCTTT. Its translation is CASRFGLTEAFF. Together with reference TRBV25-1 and TRBJ1-1, the CDR3 gives the full variable domain: EADIYQTPRYLVIGTGKKITLECSQTMGHDKMYWYQQDPGMELHLIHYSYGVNSTEKGDLSSESTVSRIRTEHFPLTLESARPSHTSQYLCASRFGLTEAFFGQGTRLTVV.

The table lists this clonotype with many counts. The junction shows a germline mismatch at one end, possibly a read error. CDR3 coding DNA: TGCAGTACTAGAGGAATAGCGGACCCCTCCTACGAGCAGTACTTC. Translated: CSTRGIADPSYEQYF. This chain uses TRBV20-1 with TRBJ2-7; tentative D call: TRBD2 (6 bases). CDR3 length equals 15 residues. The germline CDR1 and CDR2 sequences are DFQATT and SNEGSKA (reference sequence).

J is TRBJ2-7 and V is TRBV18; no reliable D call. Trimming stripped 2 bases from V and 2 bases from J, with 10 bases between. This CDR3 has 14 residues. Germline values: CDR1 KGHSH, CDR2 LQKENI. The CDR3 DNA is TGTGCCAGCTCACCAATTGGGTTCCCCTACGAGCAGTACTTC. Translation: CASSPIGFPYEQYF.